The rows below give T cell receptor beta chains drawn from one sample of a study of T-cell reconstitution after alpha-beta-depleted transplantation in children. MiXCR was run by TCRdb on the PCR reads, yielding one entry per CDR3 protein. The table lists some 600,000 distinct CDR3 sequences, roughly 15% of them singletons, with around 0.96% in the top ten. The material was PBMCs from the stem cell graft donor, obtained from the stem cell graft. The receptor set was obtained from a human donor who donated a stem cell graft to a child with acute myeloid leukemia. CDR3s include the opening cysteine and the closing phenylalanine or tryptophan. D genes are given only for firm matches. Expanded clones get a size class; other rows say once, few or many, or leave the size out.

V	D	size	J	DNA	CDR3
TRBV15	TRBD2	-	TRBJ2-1	TGTGCCACCAGCAGAGTGTTCGGGGGGGGCTACAATGAGCAGTTCTTC	CATSRVFGGGYNEQFF
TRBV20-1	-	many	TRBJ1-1	TGCAGTGCCCCCTCCACTATGAACACTGAAGCTTTCTTT	CSAPSTMNTEAFF
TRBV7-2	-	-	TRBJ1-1	TGTGCCAGCAGCTTAGGGTGGAGGCTTGGGAGCACTGAAGCTTTCTTT	CASSLGWRLGSTEAFF
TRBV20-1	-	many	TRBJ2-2	TGCAGTGCTAGAGGGGGGCATACGAACACCGGGGAGCTGTTTTTT	CSARGGHTNTGELFF
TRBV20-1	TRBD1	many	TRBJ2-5	TGCAGTGCTACCCTCAGGGGGCGGGAGACCCAGTACTTC	CSATLRGRETQYF
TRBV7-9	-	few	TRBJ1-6	TGTGCCAGCAGCTTAGTCCAACTTTCAACATCACCCCTCCACTTT	CASSLVQLSTSPLHF
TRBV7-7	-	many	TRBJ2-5	TGTGCCAGCAGCTTGGACTTTCAAGAGACCCAGTACTTC	CASSLDFQETQYF
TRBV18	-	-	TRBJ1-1	TGTGCCAGCTCCCCCAGGGAAACTGAAGCTTTCTTT	CASSPRETEAFF
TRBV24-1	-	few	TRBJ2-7	TGTGCCACCAGTGAGGCGGGACAGCAAACCTACGAGCAGTACTTC	CATSEAGQQTYEQYF
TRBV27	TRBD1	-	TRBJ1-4	TGTGCCCGACGGGGACAGGCAACTAATGAAAAACTGTTTTTT	CARRGQATNEKLFF
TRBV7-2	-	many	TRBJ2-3	TGTGCCAGCAGCTTGTTGGGGCGCCGCGCCACAGATACGCAGTATTTT	CASSLLGRRATDTQYF
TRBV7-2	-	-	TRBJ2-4	TGTGCCAGCAGCTTAGAATCGCGCCCAGGCAACATTCAGTACTTC	CASSLESRPGNIQYF
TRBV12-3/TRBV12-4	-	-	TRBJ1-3	TGTGCCACCGAACAGGAGACTGGAAACACCATATATTTT	CATEQETGNTIYF
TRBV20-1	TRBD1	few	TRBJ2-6	TGCAGTGCTAGAGGGGCGGGACAGGGGATCGGGGCCAACGTCCTGACTTTC	CSARGAGQGIGANVLTF
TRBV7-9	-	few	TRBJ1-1	TGTGCCAGCGGAGTTATAATGAACACTGAAGCTTTCTTT	CASGVIMNTEAFF
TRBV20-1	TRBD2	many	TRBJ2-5	TGCAGTGCCGGGACTAGCGAAGAGACCCAGTACTTC	CSAGTSEETQYF
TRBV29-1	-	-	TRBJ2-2	TGCAGCGCCGTCGGGTTGGAGATCGGGGAGCTGTTTTTT	CSAVGLEIGELFF
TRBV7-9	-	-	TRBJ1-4	TGTGCCAGCAGTATACAGAAGCATGAAAAACTGTTTTTT	CASSIQKHEKLFF
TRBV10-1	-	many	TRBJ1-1	TGCGCCAGCACGGACACCTTGAGCACTGAAGCTTTCTTT	CASTDTLSTEAFF
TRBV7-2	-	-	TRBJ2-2	TGTGCCAGCAATAAGAGAGCAGGGACCGGGGAGCTGTTTTTT	CASNKRAGTGELFF
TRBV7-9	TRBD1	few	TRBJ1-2	TGTGCCAGCAGCCCTGGCGCGGGTACAGGGGTTGGCTACACCTTC	CASSPGAGTGVGYTF
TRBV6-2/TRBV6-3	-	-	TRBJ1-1	TGTGCCAGCAGTTACCAAGGCAGGAACACTGAAGCTTTCTTT	CASSYQGRNTEAFF
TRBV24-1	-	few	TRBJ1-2	TGTGCCACCAGTGACCCGGGCATCTACTATGGCTACACCTTC	CATSDPGIYYGYTF
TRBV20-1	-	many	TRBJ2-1	TGCAGTGCTAGAGCTGACCAGGGGCCTGAGCAGTTCTTC	CSARADQGPEQFF
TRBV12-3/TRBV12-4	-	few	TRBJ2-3	TGTGCCAGCAGACTCGGGACACTTTCGCAGTATTTT	CASRLGTLSQYF
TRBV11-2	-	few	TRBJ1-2	TGTGCCAGCAGCCCGGGGCCTGAAGCCAACTATGGCTACACCTTC	CASSPGPEANYGYTF
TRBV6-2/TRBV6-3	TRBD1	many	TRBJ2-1	TGTGCCAGCAGCTTCAGGGGGCTGCCCTACAATGAGCAGTTCTTC	CASSFRGLPYNEQFF
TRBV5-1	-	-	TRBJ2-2	TGCGCCAGCAGCGGGACCAGCTCTTCGCCGGGGCCAAACACCGGGGAGCTGTTTTTT	CASSGTSSSPGPNTGELFF
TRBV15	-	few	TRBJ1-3	TGTGCCACCAGCAGAGATTTGGACCGCTCTCCAATATATTTT	CATSRDLDRSPIYF
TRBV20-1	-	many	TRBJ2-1	TGCAGTGCTAGAGTGGGACCAAGCTCCTACAATGAGCAGTTCTTC	CSARVGPSSYNEQFF
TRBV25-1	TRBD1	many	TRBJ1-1	TGTGCCAGCAGTATGGGACAGCCCATTCCTTTCTTT	CASSMGQPIPFF
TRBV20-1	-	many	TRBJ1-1	TGCAGTGCTTGGGGGTCTTCCGGGGAGAACACTGAAGCTTTCTTT	CSAWGSSGENTEAFF
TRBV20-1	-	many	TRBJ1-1	TGCAGTGCTACGCAGTCGTCGGGCCGGACTGAAGCTTTCTTT	CSATQSSGRTEAFF
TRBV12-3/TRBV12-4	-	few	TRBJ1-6	TGTGCCAGCATCGGGGACGGAGATTCACCCCTCCACTTT	CASIGDGDSPLHF
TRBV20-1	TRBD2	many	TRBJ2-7	TGCAGTGGGCTAGCGGGGGTGACCTACGAGCAGTACTTC	CSGLAGVTYEQYF
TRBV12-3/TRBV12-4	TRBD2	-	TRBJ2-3	TGTGCCAGCAGTGGTAGCGGGGGCACAGATACGCAGTATTTT	CASSGSGGTDTQYF
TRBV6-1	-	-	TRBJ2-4	TGTGCCAGCAAACTTGGGGGAACAAACATTCAGTACTTC	CASKLGGTNIQYF
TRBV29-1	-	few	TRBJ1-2	TGCAGCGCCGACAGCCGAGCTAACTATGGCTACACCTTC	CSADSRANYGYTF
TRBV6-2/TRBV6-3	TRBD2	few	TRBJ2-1	TGTGCCAGCAGTTACTCGAGCGGGGGGCCTGTAGCGGTCTTC	CASSYSSGGPVAVF
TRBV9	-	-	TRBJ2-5	TGTGCCAGCAGCGCCGAATCCGGGGGCCGGGAGACCCAGTACTTC	CASSAESGGRETQYF